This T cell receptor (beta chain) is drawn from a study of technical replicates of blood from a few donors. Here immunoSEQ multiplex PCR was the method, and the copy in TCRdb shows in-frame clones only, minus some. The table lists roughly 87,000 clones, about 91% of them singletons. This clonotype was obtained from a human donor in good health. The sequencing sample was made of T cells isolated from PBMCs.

The CDR3 coding sequence is TGTGCCAGCTCACCAAACGATGGGGGGACAGGGGAATCCGAGACCCAGTACTTC. Translation: CASSPNDGGTGESETQYF. J is TRBJ2-5 and V is TRBV18; 10 positions agree with TRBD1. The V segment lost 2 bases and the J segment 5 bases; nucleotides outside the gene matches: 14. This CDR3 has 18 residues. CDR1 and CDR2 from the germline V gene are KGHSH and LQKENI. The full variable domain, rest sourced from reference TRBV18 and TRBJ2-5, is NAGVMQNPRHLVRRRGQEARLRCSPMKGHSHVYWYRQLPEEGLKFMVYLQKENIIDESGMPKERFSAEFPKEGPSILRIQQVVRGDSAAYFCASSPNDGGTGESETQYFGPGTRLLVL.